This is a list of T cell receptor beta chains from one sample in a study of shared clonotypes between healthy human individuals. Assay: immunoSEQ multiplex PCR; the TCRdb copy retains only in-frame clones and omits some. The sample lists over a million clones, approximately 76% occurring once. The sequencing input was memory CD4+ T cells sorted from blood. These receptors all come from a man younger than 35 in good health. The CDR3 runs from the conserved cysteine through the conserved F or W. D genes are given only for firm matches. Expanded clones get a size class; other rows say once, few or many, or leave the size out.

D	J	size	V	CDR3	DNA
TRBD2	TRBJ2-1	.	TRBV6-6	CASSYTSGEQFF	TGTGCCAGCAGTTACACTAGCGGTGAGCAGTTCTTC
TRBD2	TRBJ2-3	.	TRBV2	CASKYGTSGISTDTQYF	TGTGCCAGCAAATACGGGACTAGCGGGATTAGCACAGATACGCAGTATTTT
TRBD1	TRBJ1-1	.	TRBV6-5	CASSYTGVKKTEAFF	TGTGCCAGCAGTTACACAGGGGTGAAGAAAACTGAAGCTTTCTTT
.	TRBJ2-2	.	TRBV6-5	CASSSRTGELFF	TGTGCCAGCAGTTCCAGGACCGGGGAGCTGTTTTTT
TRBD1	TRBJ1-6	few	TRBV28	CASSLQGAVSPLHF	TGTGCCAGCAGTTTACAGGGGGCGGTTTCACCCCTCCACTTT
.	TRBJ2-7	many	TRBV15	CATSRDLDPRSSYEQYF	TGTGCCACCAGCAGAGACCTTGATCCCAGGAGCTCCTACGAGCAGTACTTC
.	TRBJ2-7	.	TRBV6-5	CASRSTGTAYEQYF	TGTGCCAGCAGAAGTACCGGGACTGCCTACGAGCAGTACTTC
.	TRBJ2-5	.	TRBV18	CASSPVQGLETQYF	TGTGCCAGCTCACCGGTACAGGGCTTGGAGACCCAGTACTTC
TRBD2	TRBJ2-3	.	TRBV7-2	CASSSRLAVIADTQYF	TGTGCCAGCAGCTCTAGACTAGCGGTCATCGCAGATACGCAGTATTTT
TRBD1	TRBJ2-2	few	TRBV5-1	CASNVGQGNTGELFF	TGCGCCAGCAATGTCGGACAGGGTAACACCGGGGAGCTGTTTTTT
TRBD1	TRBJ1-2	few	TRBV7-2	CASSPWDRGPGYTF	TGTGCCAGCAGCCCATGGGACAGGGGCCCTGGCTACACCTTC
.	TRBJ2-1	.	TRBV13	CASSLDGGRNNEQFF	TGTGCCAGCAGCTTAGACGGGGGCCGCAACAATGAGCAGTTCTTC
.	TRBJ1-3	.	TRBV7-7	CASSLMSGNTIYF	TGTGCTAGCAGCTTAATGTCCGGAAACACCATATATTTT
TRBD1	TRBJ1-4	.	TRBV5-4	CASSFGQGGQSEKLFF	TGTGCCAGCAGCTTTGGACAGGGGGGCCAGTCTGAAAAACTGTTTTTT
TRBD2	TRBJ2-3	.	TRBV9	CASSLTSGGVDTQYF	TGTGCCAGCAGCCTTACTAGCGGGGGCGTGGATACGCAGTATTTT
TRBD2	TRBJ2-1	.	TRBV30	CAWSFSSGYNEQFF	TGTGCCTGGAGTTTCTCTAGCGGGTACAATGAGCAGTTCTTC
TRBD2	TRBJ2-2	once	TRBV6-5	CASSKRGTGELFF	TGTGCCAGCAGCAAGCGGGGGACCGGGGAGCTGTTTTTT
.	TRBJ1-2	.	TRBV28	CASSLGGGQNYGYTF	TGTGCCAGCAGTTTGGGTGGGGGGCAAAACTATGGCTACACCTTC